This TCR beta chain is from a study of shared clonotypes between healthy human individuals. Overall study results and limits: Clonotype sharing across several donors was observed for around 5% of naive CD4 clonotypes. Sorted-subset samples were not fully sequenced, rarefaction indicated.

On sorted subsets, replicate PCRs used 200 to 250 ng DNA, or tens of thousands of T cell genomes. The assay was immunoSEQ multiplex PCR, and TCRdb's table has in-frame clones only and misses some. There are 2.3 million or so clones in the sample; 90% to 95% occur only once, and about 0.41% lies in the top ten. Details on this clone: Its antigen is unidentified.

Trimming left V 4 bases short and J 1 base short, with 12 bases between. Germline assignment: CDR1 SGHRS and CDR2 YFSETQ. The CDR3 consists of 15 residues. The investigators split CD4+ cells into a CD45RA+ naive subset and a CD45RA-negative memory subset. V is TRBV5-1 and J is TRBJ1-5, with D unresolved. The clonotype was recovered from a man aged 18-30 years in good health. Some clones in this sample may be carry-over from other donors' samples. The specimen sequenced was naive CD4+ T cells from PBMCs. Subset described: CD45RA+ positively selected. This CDR3 reads CASSPEGSSNQPQHF. CDR3 coding DNA: TGCGCCAGCAGCCCGGAAGGGTCGAGCAATCAGCCCCAGCATTTT.